This T cell receptor (beta chain) stems from a study of Graves' ophthalmopathy and Graves' hyperthyroidism. CDR3 regions of TCR beta were amplified from RNA transcripts. HTBI primers were used in a first-round RT-PCR, which preceded a second-round multiplex PCR. TCRdb recomputed calls from the multiplex PCR reads with MiXCR, one row per CDR3 protein. The repertoire holds approximately 210,000 distinct CDR3 sequences, with 25% to 30% as singletons. This clonotype was picked up many times. Sequencing was carried out using peripheral blood. The clonotype comes from a man in his fifties with Graves' ophthalmopathy.

As DNA, the CDR3 is TGTGCCTGGAGCGCCGGGACTAGGGGTTCTGAAGCTTTCTTT. Translating gives CAWSAGTRGSEAFF. The J gene is TRBJ1-1, the V gene TRBV30, with D perhaps matching TRBD1 (5 bases). The germline V and J ends were trimmed by 3 bases and 6 bases, with 17 bases remaining between them. Germline assignment: CDR1 GTSNPN and CDR2 SVGIG (reference sequence). The CDR3 has 14 amino acids.